The rows below give T cell receptor beta chains drawn from one sample of a study of blood T cell repertoires in COVID-19. The repertoire was sequenced with immunoSEQ multiplex PCR; TCRdb's copy has only in-frame clones and lacks some. The sample includes over 120,000 clones, over 65% seen only once; the top ten take about 6%. The sequencing input was PBMCs or T cells enriched from blood (not recorded which). The receptors originated from a woman between 50 and 59 years old who had recovered from COVID-19. Both conserved end residues are part of each CDR3. Where a row states a size, it is once, few, many or the class of an expanded clone; other rows omit it.

v_gene,j_gene,abundance,CDR3aa
TRBV30,TRBJ2-7,.,CAWSVGGTYEQYF
TRBV7-6,TRBJ2-1,once,CASSLGSGIEQFF
TRBV30,TRBJ2-1,.,CAWSGSHDRDRHYNEQFF
TRBV25-1,TRBJ1-3,.,CASSEFSSGNTIYF
TRBV2,TRBJ1-5,.,CASSAGTRGIAQHF
TRBV5-1,TRBJ2-3,few,CASSLGSNTDTQYF
TRBV2,TRBJ1-4,.,CASSETQGNEKLFF
TRBV4-1,TRBJ1-5,once,CASSLQGGKPQHF
TRBV5-1,TRBJ2-1,few,CASSLDGGAYNEQFF
TRBV28,TRBJ2-7,few,CASKRDGFYEQYF
TRBV20-1,TRBJ2-1,.,CSASVVKGLGDEQFF
TRBV4-2,TRBJ1-4,.,CASSQDRAGGREKLFF
TRBV6-5,TRBJ2-3,once,CASDRSTGGWDTQYF
TRBV6-6,TRBJ2-1,.,CASSSDNEQFF
TRBV7-2,TRBJ1-2,.,CASSLKGNYGYTF
TRBV9,TRBJ1-2,few,CASSVGVAVAGYTF
TRBV7-6,TRBJ2-6,.,CASSLVGEVPSGANVLTF
TRBV24-1,TRBJ2-5,.,CATSERLAGPWETQYF